This T cell receptor (beta chain) was sequenced for a study of technical replicates of blood from several donors. In this sample, this clone turned up once. Using immunoSEQ multiplex PCR, the repertoire was profiled, and TCRdb retains in-frame clones only, with some absent. The sample holds around 72,000 clones, about 90% seen once. This CDR3 is built from 16 residues. With 0 bases clipped from V and 3 bases from J, the junction kept 7 bases outside the gene matches. The V gene's germline CDR1 is MGHRA and CDR2 YSYEKL. The sample consisted of T cells isolated from PBMCs. This TCR came from a human donor in good health. The gene calls are TRBV4-1 and TRBJ2-7; 8 nucleotides match TRBD1. The CDR3 sequence: CASSQEAGRGHYEQYF. CDR3 nucleotide sequence: TGCGCCAGCAGCCAAGAGGCGGGCAGGGGGCACTACGAGCAGTACTTC.